Below are 28 T cell receptor beta chains sequenced from a single sample in a study of shared clonotypes between healthy human individuals. The protocol was immunoSEQ multiplex PCR, while the TCRdb copy is restricted to in-frame clones and leaves out a portion. This repertoire shows 1.6 million or so clones, less than 99% found once; its top ten account for about 0.34%. Input material: naive CD4+ T cells sorted from blood. Subset specified: CD45RA+ positively selected. Receptor source: a young man in good health.

This rearrangement joins TRBV9 to TRBJ2-2, with TRBD2 matching over 8 bases. The CDR3 has 14 residues. Germline-derived CDR1 and CDR2 are SGDLS and YYNGEE. V shed 8 bases and J 1 base; nucleotides not matched to a gene: 4. For the CDR3, the DNA is TGTGCCAGTAAACTAGCGGAGAACACCGGGGAGCTGTTTTTT. Amino acid sequence: CASKLAENTGELFF.

The V call is TRBV4-3, the J call TRBJ2-7, with TRBD2 matching over 7 bases. Germline V gene sequence: CDR1 LGHNA, CDR2 YSLEER. CDR3 size: 16 residues. With V trimmed by 0 bases and J by 0 bases, 5 bases remained unmatched. The CDR3, as DNA: TGCGCCAGCAGCCAAGATGCCGGGGGGAGCTCCTACGAGCAGTACTTC. It codes for CASSQDAGGSSYEQYF.

The gene calls are TRBV7-2 and TRBJ1-2; 9 bases line up with TRBD1. The CDR3 runs to 15 residues. Trimming at V came to 7 bases and at J to 5 bases, leaving 11 bases not matched to a gene. Germline loops: CDR1 SGHTA, CDR2 FQGNSA. The CDR3 bases are TGTGCCAGCATCCCATGGGGAGGACAGGGGTATGGCTACACCTTC. It specifies CASIPWGGQGYGYTF.

The chain carries TRBV7-9 and TRBJ2-2; D may be TRBD2 (6 bases). CDR1 SEHNR and CDR2 FQNEAQ come from the germline V gene (reference sequence). With 3 bases removed from V and 9 bases from J, the gap between germline ends came to 20 bases. The CDR3 is 16 amino acids. CDR3: CASSFWGGGTRRELFF. CDR3 bases: TGTGCCAGCAGCTTCTGGGGAGGTGGCACCCGTAGGGAGCTGTTTTTT.

The chain carries TRBV19 and TRBJ2-5; 12 bases agree with TRBD2. This CDR3 has 16 amino acids. CDR1 LNHDA and CDR2 SQIVND come from the germline V gene (reference sequence). V was clipped by 8 bases and J by 1 base; unmatched bases: 8. The DNA for the CDR3 is TGTGCCAGTGCTCCTCGGACTAGCGGGACCCAAGAGACCCAGTACTTC. Protein sequence: CASAPRTSGTQETQYF. The whole variable domain, remainder taken from reference TRBV19 and TRBJ2-5, is DGGITQSPKYLFRKEGQNVTLSCEQNLNHDAMYWYRQDPGQGLRLIYYSQIVNDFQKGDIAEGYSVSREKKESFPLTVTSAQKNPTAFYLCASAPRTSGTQETQYFGPGTRLLVL.

This sequence joins TRBV19 and TRBJ2-3; D remains unclear. CDR1 LNHDA and CDR2 SQIVND come from the germline V gene (reference sequence). Trimming pared 3 bases from V and 1 base from J, leaving 11 bases between. The CDR3 sequence is 15 residues long. CDR3 loop: CASSIMAAGTDTQYF. For the CDR3, the DNA is TGTGCCAGTAGTATTATGGCGGCCGGCACAGATACGCAGTATTTT.

This clone occurred once. This chain connects TRBV11-2 to TRBJ2-2; D may correspond to TRBD1 or TRBD2 (5 bases each). The germline V gene encodes CDR1 SGHAT and CDR2 FQNNGV. The length of the CDR3 is 15 residues. V shed 5 bases and J shed 6 bases, with 16 bases lying between them. The CDR3 sequence is CASSRNGAIPGELFF. The CDR3 bases are TGTGCCAGCAGCCGAAACGGGGCAATCCCCGGGGAGCTGTTTTTT.

CDR3 in DNA: TGCGCCAGCAGCCAACATGTGACAGGGGGCCCAGATACGCAGTATTTT. This sequence encodes CASSQHVTGGPDTQYF. The J gene is TRBJ2-3, the V gene TRBV5-1; 10 nucleotides match TRBD1. J was trimmed by 4 bases and V by 4 bases; bases with no gene match: 9. This CDR3 comprises 16 residues. Germline V CDR1 and CDR2: SGHRS, YFSETQ. Together with reference TRBV5-1 and TRBJ2-3, the CDR3 gives the full variable domain: KAGVTQTPRYLIKTRGQQVTLSCSPISGHRSVSWYQQTPGQGLQFLFEYFSETQRNKGNFPGRFSGRQFSNSRSEMNVSTLELGDSALYLCASSQHVTGGPDTQYFGPGTRLTVL.

The chain is built from TRBV9 and TRBJ1-2; the D is unclear. CDR3 length: 13 amino acids. Germline V gene data show CDR1 as SGDLS and CDR2 as YYNGEE. V lost 0 bases and J 2 bases, leaving 5 bases between the germline ends. The CDR3 region is CASSVESNYGYTF. Written as DNA, the CDR3 is TGTGCCAGCAGCGTAGAGTCCAACTATGGCTACACCTTC. The full variable domain, its missing parts supplied by reference TRBV9 and TRBJ1-2, is DSGVTQTPKHLITATGQRVTLRCSPRSGDLSVYWYQQSLDQGLQFLIQYYNGEERAKGNILERFSAQQFPDLHSELNLSSLELGDSALYFCASSVESNYGYTFGSGTRLTVV.

This chain's CDR3 is CASSPSSGRAKNEQFF. In nucleotides, the CDR3 is TGTGCCAGCAGCCCCTCTAGCGGGAGGGCCAAAAATGAGCAGTTCTTC. The rearrangement uses TRBV7-3 and TRBJ2-1; 12 nucleotides align to TRBD2. This CDR3 spans 16 amino acids. The V and J ends lost 5 bases and 7 bases, in that order; junction bases with no gene match: 9. Germline CDR1 is SGHTA and CDR2 is FQGTGA.

V usage is TRBV5-1 and J usage is TRBJ1-3; D remains unclear. V lost 6 bases and J 2 bases, leaving 15 bases between the germline ends. This CDR3 contains 15 residues. Germline assignment: CDR1 SGHRS and CDR2 YFSETQ. The CDR3 spells CASTGDGQTGNTIYF. CDR3 bases: TGCGCCAGCACTGGAGACGGGCAGACTGGAAACACCATATATTTT.

The CDR3 sequence: CASKPRAGGVETQYF. The CDR3 DNA is TGCGCCAGCAAACCCCGGGCAGGGGGTGTGGAGACCCAGTACTTC. This sequence joins TRBV5-1 and TRBJ2-5; 7 bases map to TRBD1. Losses at the gene ends were 6 bases for V and 5 bases for J; bases not matched to a gene: 13. The V gene's germline CDR1 is SGHRS and CDR2 YFSETQ. The CDR3 runs to 15 residues.

This clone was recorded only once. The chain links TRBV9 to TRBJ2-2; no reliable D call. CDR3 length equals 14 residues. Germline lookup yields CDR1 SGDLS and CDR2 YYNGEE. V lost 3 bases and J lost 1, with 7 bases in between. In DNA, the CDR3 is TGTGCCAGCAGCGCCCCCGGGAACACCGGGGAGCTGTTTTTT. Translating gives CASSAPGNTGELFF.

The chain is built from TRBV5-1 and TRBJ1-4; D gene uncertain. The CDR3 consists of 13 residues. V lost 2 bases to trimming and J lost 8 bases, with 10 bases between them. Germline assignment: CDR1 SGHRS and CDR2 YFSETQ. The CDR3 spells CASSFSSEEKLFF. In DNA, the CDR3 is TGCGCCAGCAGCTTTAGCAGTGAAGAAAAACTGTTTTTT.

This clone came up once. This chain uses TRBV9 with TRBJ2-1; the match to TRBD2 covers 12 bases. V trimming: 0 bases; J trimming: 0 bases; junction bases outside the gene matches: 13. The CDR3 covers 21 residues. Germline-derived CDR1 and CDR2 are SGDLS and YYNGEE. In nucleotides, the CDR3 is TGTGCCAGCAGCGTAGAGGGGGGCGGACTAGCGGGACAGCGCTCCTACAATGAGCAGTTCTTC. Translating gives CASSVEGGGLAGQRSYNEQFF.

The chain carries TRBV7-9 and TRBJ2-1, with TRBD2 identical over 14 bases. Germline V gene lookup returns CDR1 SEHNR and CDR2 FQNEAQ (reference sequence). The CDR3 consists of 17 residues. With 4 bases clipped from V and 7 bases from J, the junction kept 9 bases outside the gene matches. The CDR3 spells CASSSPPGLAGVNEQFF. Here the CDR3 DNA reads TGTGCCAGCAGCTCGCCCCCGGGACTAGCGGGAGTAAATGAGCAGTTCTTC.

J is TRBJ2-2 and V is TRBV7-8; a possible D gene is TRBD1 (6 bases). The CDR3 sequence is 15 residues long. Between the trimmed V and J ends, which lost 5 bases and 0 bases, there was a span of 10 bases. The germline CDR1 and CDR2 sequences are SGHVS and FQNEAQ. CDR3 loop: CASSPRTANTGELFF. The DNA for the CDR3 is TGTGCCAGCAGCCCGAGGACAGCGAACACCGGGGAGCTGTTTTTT.

The V and J genes are TRBV10-2 and TRBJ2-3, with TRBD2 identical over 8 bases. Losses at the gene ends were 7 bases for V and 5 bases for J; bases not matched to a gene: 11. The CDR3 has 15 residues. The germline V gene encodes CDR1 WSHSY and CDR2 SAAADI. The CDR3 DNA sequence: TGCGCCAGCATCGAAGGCGGGAGGCTTAGAGATACGCAGTATTTT. Translation: CASIEGGRLRDTQYF.

The chain combines TRBV7-8 with TRBJ1-2, with 7 bases matching TRBD1. CDR1 and CDR2 from the germline V gene are SGHVS and FQNEAQ. The junction had 6 bases not matched to a gene; V was cut back by 2 bases and J by 0 bases. The CDR3 runs 16 residues. The DNA of the CDR3 is TGTGCCAGCAGCTTACGGACAGGAGTTTCTAACTATGGCTACACCTTC. It yields the protein CASSLRTGVSNYGYTF.

The V call is TRBV5-6, the J call TRBJ2-7; possibly TRBD2 for D (7 bases). Germline V lookup: CDR1 SGHDT, CDR2 YYEEEE. The CDR3 covers 15 residues. The V gene lost 4 bases and the J gene lost 7 bases, with 21 bases spanning the gap. The CDR3 region is CASSPSRGGQREQYF. The CDR3 nucleotides read TGTGCCAGCAGCCCCTCTAGGGGGGGGCAAAGGGAGCAGTACTTC.

J is TRBJ2-5 and V is TRBV7-4, with 12 bases aligning to TRBD1. The V gene's germline CDR1 is SGHVT and CDR2 SQSDAQ. The J segment lost 5 bases and the V segment lost 5 bases, leaving 12 bases of the junction unmatched. The CDR3 totals 17 residues. CDR3 amino acids: CASSPEGGTGGLETQYF. CDR3 nucleotides: TGTGCCAGCAGCCCGGAGGGCGGGACAGGGGGCTTGGAGACCCAGTACTTC.

The genes are TRBV15 and TRBJ2-3; no reliable D call. CDR1 LNHNV and CDR2 YYDKDF come from the germline V gene (reference sequence). This CDR3 has 12 amino acids. V lost 1 base to trimming and J lost 5 bases, with 4 bases between them. This chain's CDR3 is CATSRAGDTQYF. CDR3 sequence (DNA): TGTGCCACCAGCAGAGCCGGAGATACGCAGTATTTT.

J is TRBJ1-2 and V is TRBV5-4; 10 bases line up with TRBD1. CDR3 length: 15 amino acids. CDR1 SGHNT and CDR2 YYREEE come from the germline V gene (reference sequence). V shed 4 bases, J shed 7 bases, and the junction held 10 bases outside the gene matches. CDR3 sequence: CASSAPRQGAVGYTF. The CDR3 DNA follows: TGTGCCAGCAGCGCCCCTAGACAGGGGGCTGTTGGCTACACCTTC.

The chain joins TRBV5-4 to TRBJ2-7, with 11 bases fitting TRBD2. The germline V gene has CDR1 SGHNT and CDR2 YYREEE (reference sequence). This CDR3 region has 16 residues. The junction had 9 bases not matched to a gene; V was cut back by 3 bases and J by 4 bases. The CDR3 DNA is TGTGCCAGCAGCTCTACTAGCGGGAGAAGCTGGTACGAGCAGTACTTC. It encodes CASSSTSGRSWYEQYF.

V and J are TRBV2 and TRBJ2-5, with D unresolved. V gave up 7 bases and J gave up 2 bases, with 11 bases separating them. CDR3 length equals 13 residues. Germline V gives CDR1 SNHLY, CDR2 FYNNEI. The CDR3 sequence: CASTPGVQETQYF. DNA for the CDR3: TGTGCCAGCACCCCTGGAGTACAAGAGACCCAGTACTTC.

CDR3 protein: CASRDLSGGSRNEQFF. The DNA of the CDR3 is TGCGCCAGCAGGGACCTCTCGGGAGGATCTAGGAATGAGCAGTTCTTC. The chain joins TRBV10-2 to TRBJ2-1; 7 positions agree with TRBD2. The CDR3 totals 16 residues. Germline assignment: CDR1 WSHSY and CDR2 SAAADI. J gave up 7 bases and V 6 bases, and 15 bases lay outside the gene matches.

The chain joins TRBV5-4 to TRBJ2-2; 8 bases match TRBD1. The CDR3 totals 15 residues. Germline trimming cut 5 bases from V and 1 base from J; bases unmatched to any gene: 4. From germline, CDR1 is SGHNT and CDR2 YYREEE (reference sequence). CDR3 sequence reads: CASRAGTGNTGELFF. In DNA, the CDR3 is TGTGCCAGCAGGGCCGGGACAGGGAACACCGGGGAGCTGTTTTTT.

V is TRBV6-5 and J is TRBJ2-7; 7 nucleotides match TRBD2. The CDR3 runs to 13 residues. With V trimmed by 8 bases and J by 3 bases, 7 bases remained unmatched. Germline CDR1 and CDR2: MNHEY and SVGAGI. CDR3 sequence: CASASGAFYEQYF. CDR3 bases: TGTGCCAGCGCGAGCGGGGCCTTCTACGAGCAGTACTTC.